This TCR beta chain was sequenced during a study of blood T cells in healthy people across ages. Study conclusions and caveats: Higher diversity and more naive CD4+ cells were features of long-lived donors, compared to aged donors.

V lost 7 bases, J lost 1 base, and 11 bases lay in between. Germline-derived CDR1 and CDR2 are SGDLS and YYNGEE. This CDR3 has 13 amino acids. This clonotype showed up just a few times. As yet, its antigen is unknown. PCR was performed a second time for about 6 to 12 cycles using a sample-barcoded 5' primer and a J-beta primer mix. Each cDNA molecule carried a tag from a template-switch adaptor that contained 12 random nucleotides. TCRdb reprocessed the 5' RACE reads via MiXCR and lists one record per CDR3 protein. Altogether around 1,900,000 distinct CDR3 sequences are present, around 42% being singletons, with the ten largest covering roughly 23%. The authors drew ten milliliters of peripheral blood from each donor.

The sample taken for sequencing was blood. The origin of this receptor is a human donor in good health. J is TRBJ1-1 and V is TRBV9; a possible D gene is TRBD1 (5 bases). The CDR3 is CASSGGGNTEAFF. CDR3 coding DNA: TGTGCCAGCTCGGGCGGGGGGAACACTGAAGCTTTCTTT.